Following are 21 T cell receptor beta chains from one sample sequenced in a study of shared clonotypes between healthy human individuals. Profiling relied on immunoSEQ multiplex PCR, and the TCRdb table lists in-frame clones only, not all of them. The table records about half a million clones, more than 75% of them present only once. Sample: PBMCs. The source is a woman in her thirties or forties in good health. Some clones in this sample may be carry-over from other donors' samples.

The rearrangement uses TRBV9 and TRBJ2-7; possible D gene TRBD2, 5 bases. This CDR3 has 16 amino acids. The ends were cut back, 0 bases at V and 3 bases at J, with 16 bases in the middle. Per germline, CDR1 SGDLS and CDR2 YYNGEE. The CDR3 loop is CASSVAEGALGYEQYF. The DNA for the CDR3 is TGTGCCAGCAGCGTAGCCGAGGGAGCCTTGGGCTACGAGCAGTACTTC.

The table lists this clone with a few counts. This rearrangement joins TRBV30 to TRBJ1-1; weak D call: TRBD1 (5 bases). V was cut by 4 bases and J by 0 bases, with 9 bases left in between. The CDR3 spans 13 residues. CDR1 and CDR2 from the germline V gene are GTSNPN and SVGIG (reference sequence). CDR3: CAWKQGMNTEAFF. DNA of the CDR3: TGTGCCTGGAAGCAGGGCATGAACACTGAAGCTTTCTTT. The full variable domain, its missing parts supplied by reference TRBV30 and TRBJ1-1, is SQTIHQWPATLVQPVGSPLSLECTVEGTSNPNLYWYRQAAGRGLQLLFYSVGIGQISSEVPQNLSASRPQDRQFILSSKKLLLSDSGFYLCAWKQGMNTEAFFGQGTRLTVV.

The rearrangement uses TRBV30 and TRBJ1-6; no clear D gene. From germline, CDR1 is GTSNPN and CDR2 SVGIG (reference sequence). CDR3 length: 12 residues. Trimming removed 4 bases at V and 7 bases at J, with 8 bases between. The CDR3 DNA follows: TGTGCCTGGATGCTTGGGAATTCACCCCTCCACTTT. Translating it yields CAWMLGNSPLHF. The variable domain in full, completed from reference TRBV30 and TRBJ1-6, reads SQTIHQWPATLVQPVGSPLSLECTVEGTSNPNLYWYRQAAGRGLQLLFYSVGIGQISSEVPQNLSASRPQDRQFILSSKKLLLSDSGFYLCAWMLGNSPLHFGNGTRLTVT.

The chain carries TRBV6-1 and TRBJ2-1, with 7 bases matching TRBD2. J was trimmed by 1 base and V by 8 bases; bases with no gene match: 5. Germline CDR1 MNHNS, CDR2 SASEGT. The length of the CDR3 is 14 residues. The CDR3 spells CASRGSPSYNEQFF. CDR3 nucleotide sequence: TGTGCCAGCCGCGGGAGTCCGTCCTACAATGAGCAGTTCTTC.

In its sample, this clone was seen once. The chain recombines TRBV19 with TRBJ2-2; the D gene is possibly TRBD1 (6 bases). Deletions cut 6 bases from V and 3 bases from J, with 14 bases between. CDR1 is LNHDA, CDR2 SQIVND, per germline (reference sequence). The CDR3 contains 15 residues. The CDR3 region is CASRTWGQHTGELFF. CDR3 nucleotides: TGTGCCAGTAGGACATGGGGACAACACACCGGGGAGCTGTTTTTT. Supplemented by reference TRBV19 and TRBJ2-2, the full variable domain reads DGGITQSPKYLFRKEGQNVTLSCEQNLNHDAMYWYRQDPGQGLRLIYYSQIVNDFQKGDIAEGYSVSREKKESFPLTVTSAQKNPTAFYLCASRTWGQHTGELFFGEGSRLTVL.

CDR3 loop: CASSESRGRPSYEQYF. CDR3 coding DNA: TGCGCCAGCAGTGAGTCGCGGGGGCGTCCTTCCTACGAGCAGTACTTC. The J gene is TRBJ2-7, the V gene TRBV10-1, with D tentatively TRBD2 (7 bases). Trimming removed 0 bases from V and 1 base from J, with 13 bases in between. CDR1 and CDR2 from the germline V gene are WNHNN and SYGVQD (reference sequence). CDR3 length equals 16 residues.

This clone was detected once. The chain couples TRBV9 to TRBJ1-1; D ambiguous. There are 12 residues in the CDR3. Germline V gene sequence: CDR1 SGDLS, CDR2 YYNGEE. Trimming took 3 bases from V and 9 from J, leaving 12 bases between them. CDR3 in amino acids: CASSDGGRKAFF. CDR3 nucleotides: TGTGCCAGCAGCGATGGCGGCAGAAAAGCTTTCTTT.

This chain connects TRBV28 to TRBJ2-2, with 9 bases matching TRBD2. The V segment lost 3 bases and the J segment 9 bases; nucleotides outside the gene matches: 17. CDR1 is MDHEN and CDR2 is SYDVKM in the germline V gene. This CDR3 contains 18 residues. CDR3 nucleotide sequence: TGTGCCAGCAGTTTCCCTACGGGCAGCGGGAGGCCCGACCGGGAGCTGTTTTTT. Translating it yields CASSFPTGSGRPDRELFF.

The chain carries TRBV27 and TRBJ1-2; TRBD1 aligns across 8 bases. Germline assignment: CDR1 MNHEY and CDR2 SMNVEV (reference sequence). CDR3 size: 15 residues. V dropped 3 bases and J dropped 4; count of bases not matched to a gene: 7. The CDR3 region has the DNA TGTGCCAGCAGTTTGACAGGGGCCCCCACCTATGGCTACACCTTC. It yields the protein CASSLTGAPTYGYTF.

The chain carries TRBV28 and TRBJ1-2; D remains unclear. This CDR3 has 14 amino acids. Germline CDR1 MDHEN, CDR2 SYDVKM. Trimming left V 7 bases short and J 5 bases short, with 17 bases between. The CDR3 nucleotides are TGTGCCAGCAAACCCGCCGGGAGCGGGTATGGCTACACCTTC. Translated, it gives CASKPAGSGYGYTF.

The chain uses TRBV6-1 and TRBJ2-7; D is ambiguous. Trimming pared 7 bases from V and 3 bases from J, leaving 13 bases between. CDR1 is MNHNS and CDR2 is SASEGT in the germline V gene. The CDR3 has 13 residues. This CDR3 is CASTSSGFYEQYF. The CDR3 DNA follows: TGTGCCAGCACCTCATCCGGCTTCTACGAGCAGTACTTC.

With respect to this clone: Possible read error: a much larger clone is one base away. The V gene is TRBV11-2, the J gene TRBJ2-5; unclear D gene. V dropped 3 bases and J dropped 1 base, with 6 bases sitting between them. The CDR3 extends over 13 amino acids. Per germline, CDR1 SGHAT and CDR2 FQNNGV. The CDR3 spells CASSFWGQETQYF. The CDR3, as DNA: TGTGCCAGCAGCTTTTGGGGCCAAGAGACCCAGTACTTC.

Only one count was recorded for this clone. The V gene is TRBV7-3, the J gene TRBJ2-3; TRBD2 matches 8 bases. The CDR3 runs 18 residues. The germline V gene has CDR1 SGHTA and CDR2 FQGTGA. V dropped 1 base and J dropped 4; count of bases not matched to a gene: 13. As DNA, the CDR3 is TGTGCCAGCAGCTTAAAGCCCACGACTAGCGAGTTAGCAGATACGCAGTATTTT. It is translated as CASSLKPTTSELADTQYF.

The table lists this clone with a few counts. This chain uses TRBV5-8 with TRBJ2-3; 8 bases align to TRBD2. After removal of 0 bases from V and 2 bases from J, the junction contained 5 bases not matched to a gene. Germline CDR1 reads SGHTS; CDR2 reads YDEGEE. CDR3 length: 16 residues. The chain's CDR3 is CASSLGAGGFTDTQYF. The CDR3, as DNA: TGTGCCAGCAGCTTGGGGGCGGGAGGATTCACAGATACGCAGTATTTT.

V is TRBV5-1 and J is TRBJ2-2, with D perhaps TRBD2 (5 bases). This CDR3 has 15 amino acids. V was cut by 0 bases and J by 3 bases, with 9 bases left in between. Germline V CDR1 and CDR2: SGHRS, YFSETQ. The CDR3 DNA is TGCGCCAGCAGCTTGGAGGCAGCGGACACCGGGGAGCTGTTTTTT. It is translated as CASSLEAADTGELFF.

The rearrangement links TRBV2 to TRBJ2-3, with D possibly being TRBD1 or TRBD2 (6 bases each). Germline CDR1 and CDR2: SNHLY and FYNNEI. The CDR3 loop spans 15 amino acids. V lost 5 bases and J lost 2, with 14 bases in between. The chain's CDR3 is CASSTLRGATDTQYF. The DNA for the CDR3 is TGTGCCAGCAGTACCCTTAGGGGGGCCACAGATACGCAGTATTTT.

Written as DNA, the CDR3 is TGTGCCAGCAGCTTGGGAGGGGCCGGGGGGGAGACCCAGTACTTC. Translation gives CASSLGGAGGETQYF. The chain uses TRBV5-4 and TRBJ2-5, with 7 positions matching TRBD2. V lost 0 bases to trimming and J lost 5 bases; unmatched junction nucleotides: 7. Looked up from germline, CDR1 is SGHNT and CDR2 is YYREEE (reference sequence). This CDR3 contains 15 residues.

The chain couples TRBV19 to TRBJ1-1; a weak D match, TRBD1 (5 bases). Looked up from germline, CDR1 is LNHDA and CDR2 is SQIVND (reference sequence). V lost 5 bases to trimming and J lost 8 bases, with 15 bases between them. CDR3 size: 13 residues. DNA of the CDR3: TGTGCCAGTAGTCTGGGCAGGGCTGGCGAAGCTTTCTTT. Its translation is CASSLGRAGEAFF.

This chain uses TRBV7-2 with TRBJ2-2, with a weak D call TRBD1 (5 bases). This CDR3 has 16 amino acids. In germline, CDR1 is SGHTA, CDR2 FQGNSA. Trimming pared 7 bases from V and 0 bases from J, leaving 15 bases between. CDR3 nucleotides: TGTGCCAGCATTATCGACAGCGACACGAACACCGGGGAGCTGTTTTTT. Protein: CASIIDSDTNTGELFF.

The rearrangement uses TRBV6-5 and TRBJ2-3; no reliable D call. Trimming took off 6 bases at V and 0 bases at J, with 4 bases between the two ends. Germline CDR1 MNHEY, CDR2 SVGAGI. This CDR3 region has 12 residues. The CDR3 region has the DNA TGTGCCAGCAGAACTAGCACAGATACGCAGTATTTT. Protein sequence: CASRTSTDTQYF.

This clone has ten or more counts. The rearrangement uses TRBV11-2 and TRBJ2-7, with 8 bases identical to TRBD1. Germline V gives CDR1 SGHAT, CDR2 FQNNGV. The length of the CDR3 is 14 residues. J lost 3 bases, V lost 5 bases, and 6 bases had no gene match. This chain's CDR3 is CASSKDRAIYEQYF. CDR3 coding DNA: TGTGCCAGCAGCAAGGACAGGGCGATCTACGAGCAGTACTTC.